These 18 T cell receptor beta chains were sequenced from one sample in a study of blood T cells in healthy people across ages. With a J-beta primer mix and a sample-barcoded 5' primer, a second PCR ran about 6 to 11 cycles. TCRdb reanalysed the 5' RACE reads using MiXCR and keeps one entry per CDR3 protein. The data hold about 290,000 distinct CDR3 sequences, with 25% to 30% observed a single time. The material sequenced was blood. The source is a woman in her seventies in good health.

The gene calls are TRBV29-1 and TRBJ1-4; D possibly corresponds to TRBD1 (6 bases). Per germline, CDR1 SQVTM and CDR2 ANQGSEA. Trimming removed 6 bases from V and 5 bases from J, with 13 bases in between. CDR3 length equals 13 residues. CDR3 nucleotide sequence: TGCAGCGTACAGGGAAGACGAAATGAAAAACTGTTTTTT. Translated, it gives CSVQGRRNEKLFF.

This clonotype was counted only a few times. The chain couples TRBV11-1 to TRBJ2-5; possible D gene TRBD1, 6 bases. With 3 bases removed from V and 4 bases from J, the gap between germline ends came to 12 bases. The CDR3 consists of 14 residues. Germline V gives CDR1 SGHAT, CDR2 FQDESV (reference sequence). CDR3 in amino acids: CASSFRQARETQYF. The CDR3 DNA reads as TGTGCCAGCAGCTTTCGACAGGCGCGAGAGACCCAGTACTTC.

This clonotype was picked up many times. V and J are TRBV5-1 and TRBJ2-1, with unresolved D. The V gene lost 1 base and the J gene lost 6 bases, with 8 bases spanning the gap. From germline, CDR1 is SGHRS and CDR2 YFSETQ. The CDR3 consists of 13 residues. The CDR3 DNA reads as TGCGCCAGCAGCTTGACGTTTCCCAATGAGCAGTTCTTC. Translating it yields CASSLTFPNEQFF.

J is TRBJ2-5 and V is TRBV4-3, with D perhaps TRBD1 or TRBD2 (5 bases each). The CDR3 extends over 16 amino acids. Trimming left V 0 bases short and J 6 bases short, with 17 bases between. Germline V CDR1 and CDR2: LGHNA, YSLEER. The CDR3 loop is CASSQEGRRFQKTQYF. DNA for the CDR3: TGCGCCAGCAGCCAAGAGGGGCGGAGGTTTCAAAAGACCCAGTACTTC.

For this clonotype: A much larger clone sits a single nucleotide away, making a read error possible. The rearrangement uses TRBV20-1 and TRBJ2-1; D is unresolved. Germline V gene lookup returns CDR1 DFQATT and CDR2 SNEGSKA (reference sequence). This CDR3 comprises 13 residues. V lost 3 bases, J lost 9 bases, and 15 bases lay in between. The CDR3 spells CSASPLQLGEQFF. CDR3 nucleotides: TGCAGTGCTAGCCCTCTACAACTGGGTGAGCAGTTCTTC.

Here the CDR3 DNA reads TGTGCCAGCAGTTTCAGTCAAGGCACCGGGGAGCTGTTTTTT. Its translation: CASSFSQGTGELFF. The J gene is TRBJ2-2, the V gene TRBV28; no reliable D call. The CDR3 sequence is 14 residues long. CDR1 and CDR2 (germline): MDHEN, SYDVKM. With 3 bases removed from V and 4 bases from J, the gap between germline ends came to 9 bases.

This clonotype was picked up many times. The chain carries TRBV20-1 and TRBJ2-1; TRBD1 matches at 11 bases. Germline CDR1 reads DFQATT; CDR2 reads SNEGSKA (reference sequence). CDR3 length: 14 amino acids. The V segment lost 6 bases and the J segment 7 bases; nucleotides outside the gene matches: 8. The CDR3 loop is CSAKSGTGGNEQFF. CDR3 DNA sequence: TGCAGTGCGAAGTCCGGGACAGGGGGGAATGAGCAGTTCTTC.

CDR3 nucleotides: TGTGCCAGCCCCTCGGTCTTGGGTTCTAAAGAGACCCAGTACTTC. The encoded protein is CASPSVLGSKETQYF. The V gene is TRBV27, the J gene TRBJ2-5; the D is unclear. V was pared by 8 bases and J by 3 bases, with 19 bases between. The CDR3 runs to 15 residues. CDR1 and CDR2 (germline): MNHEY, SMNVEV (reference sequence).

This rearrangement joins TRBV7-9 to TRBJ2-3, with 7 nucleotides matching TRBD1. With 4 bases clipped from V and 2 bases from J, the junction kept 12 bases outside the gene matches. The CDR3 loop spans 17 amino acids. Germline CDR1 is SEHNR and CDR2 is FQNEAQ (reference sequence). This CDR3 is CASSSPPGQLYTDTQYF. CDR3 in DNA: TGTGCCAGCAGCTCTCCACCGGGACAGCTATACACAGATACGCAGTATTTT.

This clonotype was counted at least ten times. The chain combines TRBV10-3 with TRBJ2-5; D uncertain. CDR3 length: 13 amino acids. The ends were cut back, 7 bases at V and 5 bases at J, with 14 bases in the middle. Germline V gene lookup returns CDR1 ENHRY and CDR2 SYGVKD. The CDR3, as DNA: TGTGCCATCATGTCCGGCCCAGCGGAGACCCAGTACTTC. Translated: CAIMSGPAETQYF.

The chain combines TRBV25-1 with TRBJ1-1; D is undetermined. Per germline, CDR1 MGHDK and CDR2 SYGVNS. V was clipped by 6 bases and J by 6 bases, with 14 bases between them. The CDR3 runs 13 residues. This CDR3 is CASRGSPGAEAFF. The CDR3 coding sequence is TGTGCCAGCAGGGGGTCCCCGGGCGCTGAAGCTTTCTTT.

This chain links TRBV5-5 with TRBJ2-3; perhaps TRBD2 as D (6 bases). The CDR3 has 15 amino acids. The V end was cut by 1 base, the J end by 5 bases, with 14 bases between. The germline V gene encodes CDR1 SGHKS and CDR2 YYEKEE (reference sequence). The CDR3 nucleotides read TGTGCCAGCAGCTTGCGGCAGGGAGGAGGAGATACGCAGTATTTT. Its translation: CASSLRQGGGDTQYF. Using reference TRBV5-5 and TRBJ2-3 for the parts outside the CDR3, the full variable domain is DAGVTQSPTHLIKTRGQQVTLRCSPISGHKSVSWYQQVLGQGPQFIFQYYEKEERGRGNFPDRFSARQFPNYSSELNVNALLLGDSALYLCASSLRQGGGDTQYFGPGTRLTVL.

This clonotype was seen only a few times. The V gene is TRBV28, the J gene TRBJ2-5; the D is unclear. Germline values: CDR1 MDHEN, CDR2 SYDVKM. V lost 6 bases and J lost 5, with 10 bases in between. The CDR3 spans 12 residues. CDR3 region: CASSTPRETQYF. Here the CDR3 DNA reads TGTGCCAGCAGCACTCCGAGGGAGACCCAGTACTTC.

The rearrangement joins TRBV28 to TRBJ2-5; unclear D gene. The J call may be wrong; the DNA end is better matched by TRBJ2-1. In germline, CDR1 is MDHEN, CDR2 SYDVKM. This CDR3 is 12 amino acids long. This CDR3 reads CASRPSMNEQFF. The CDR3 DNA is TGTGCCAGCAGACCGAGTATGAATGAGCAGTTCTTC.

The chain links TRBV25-1 to TRBJ1-1; the D is unclear. The CDR3 sequence is 11 residues long. Trimming removed 2 bases from V and 8 bases from J, with 6 bases in between. Per the germline V gene, CDR1 is MGHDK and CDR2 is SYGVNS. The CDR3 DNA sequence: TGTGCCAGCAGTGAAATGAGGGAAGCTTTCTTT. Its protein product is CASSEMREAFF.

This clonotype has ten or more counts. The chain recombines TRBV4-2 with TRBJ1-2, with D hard to call. The CDR3 runs 13 residues. Germline lookup yields CDR1 LGHNA and CDR2 YNFKEQ. The ends were cut back, 4 bases at V and 3 bases at J, with 9 bases in the middle. CDR3 sequence (DNA): TGTGCCAGCAGCCTCCAGGATTACTATGGCTACACCTTC. This translates into CASSLQDYYGYTF.

This clonotype has only a few counts. The chain uses TRBV5-1 and TRBJ1-4; TRBD1 might be the D (6 bases). Looked up from germline, CDR1 is SGHRS and CDR2 is YFSETQ. Trimming left V 1 base short and J 7 bases short, with 11 bases between. The CDR3 is 14 residues long. CDR3 loop: CASSLQGSSEKLFF. CDR3 nucleotide sequence: TGCGCCAGCAGCTTGCAGGGGTCGAGTGAAAAACTGTTTTTT. The whole variable domain, filled in from reference TRBV5-1 and TRBJ1-4, reads KAGVTQTPRYLIKTRGQQVTLSCSPISGHRSVSWYQQTPGQGLQFLFEYFSETQRNKGNFPGRFSGRQFSNSRSEMNVSTLELGDSALYLCASSLQGSSEKLFFGSGTQLSVL.

This clonotype occurred a few times. This chain joins TRBV14 and TRBJ2-5; no reliable D call. The end of the DNA aligns better with TRBJ2-7, so the J call may be wrong. Germline assignment: CDR1 SGHDN and CDR2 FVKESK. The length of the CDR3 is 15 residues. In DNA form, the CDR3 reads TGTGCCAGCAGCCAAGGGCTTCAGATTACCTACGAGCAGTACTTC. Residues: CASSQGLQITYEQYF.